This T cell receptor (beta chain) originates from a study of T cells after yellow fever vaccination. Study as a whole: Based on CD3, CD45RA, CCR7 and CD95, EM, EMRA, CM and Tscm memory subsets were sorted. General study findings and limits: At approximately 96% for CD4 and just over 85% for CD8, most primary-vaccination clones showed up again after the booster. Repertoires obtained by FACS sorting could include abundant clonotypes that entered as contaminants from the bulk population.

TCR cDNA, made by 5'RACE template switching, carried an added universal primer site and UMIs. One entry per CDR3 protein results from TCRdb running MiXCR on the 5' RACE reads. The sample lists 20,000 to 25,000 distinct CDR3 sequences; 4% to 6% were seen once. Trimming removed 1 base at V and 5 bases at J, with 14 bases between. This CDR3 comprises 15 residues. Germline loops: CDR1 SGHTA, CDR2 FQGNSA. There are many counts of this clonotype. This TCR came from a man aged 18 to 35 who received the YFV17D yellow fever vaccine. The sample was PBMCs, either bulk or a sorted T-cell subset (CD4+, CD8+, memory, or dextramer-sorted; not recorded which), taken about 41 days after the first yellow fever vaccination. The V gene is TRBV7-2, the J gene TRBJ2-5; D is possibly TRBD2 (5 bases). The CDR3 protein is CASSLVGAGWETQYF. The CDR3 DNA reads as TGTGCCAGCAGCTTAGTTGGCGCGGGCTGGGAGACCCAGTACTTC. Complete variable domain (other parts from reference TRBV7-2 and TRBJ2-5): GAGVSQSPSNKVTEKGKDVELRCDPISGHTALYWYRQSLGQGLEFLIYFQGNSAPDKSGLPSDRFSAERTGGSVSTLTIQRTQQEDSAVYLCASSLVGAGWETQYFGPGTRLLVL.